The 26 T cell receptor beta chains reported below all come from one sample, sequenced in a study of T cells in Graves' hyperthyroidism and ophthalmopathy. The TCR beta CDR3 regions underwent amplification using RNA transcripts as the source. HTBI primers were the set used in a first-round RT-PCR of the TCR CDR3. TCRdb fed the multiplex PCR reads into MiXCR, producing one record per CDR3 protein. This table has fewer than 250,000 distinct CDR3 sequences, roughly 15% appearing once. The sample was blood. The receptors derive from a woman under 30 with Graves' ophthalmopathy.

At least ten counts were recorded for this clonotype. The rearrangement joins TRBV24-1 to TRBJ2-3, with D possibly being TRBD1 (5 bases). Germline CDR1 reads KGHDR; CDR2 reads SFDVKD. CDR3 length: 16 residues. V was cut by 5 bases and J by 2 bases, with 16 bases left in between. CDR3 in amino acids: CATSALSGFSTDTQYF. DNA of the CDR3: TGTGCCACCAGTGCCCTCTCAGGGTTCTCCACAGATACGCAGTATTTT.

The chain is built from TRBV14 and TRBJ2-7; D perhaps matches TRBD1 (5 bases). The CDR3 has 15 residues. The V gene lost 1 base and the J gene lost 7 bases, with 17 bases spanning the gap. The germline gives CDR1 SGHDN, CDR2 FVKESK. CDR3 DNA: TGTGCCAGCAGCCAAGTAGGCACAGGCTTACGGGAGCAGTACTTC. Encoded protein: CASSQVGTGLREQYF. Using reference TRBV14 and TRBJ2-7 for the parts outside the CDR3, the full variable domain is EAGVTQFPSHSVIEKGQTVTLRCDPISGHDNLYWYRRVMGKEIKFLLHFVKESKQDESGMPNNRFLAERTGGTYSTLKVQPAELEDSGVYFCASSQVGTGLREQYFGPGTRLTVT.

This clonotype has ten or more counts. V gene TRBV20-1 combines with J gene TRBJ1-1; 8 nucleotides line up with TRBD1. CDR1 is DFQATT, CDR2 SNEGSKA, per germline (reference sequence). The CDR3 has 15 residues. J was trimmed by 6 bases and V by 4 bases; bases with no gene match: 13. Here the CDR3 DNA reads TGCAGTGCTATTACGACAGGGGAGGGATTCCCTGAAGCTTTCTTT. Encoded protein: CSAITTGEGFPEAFF.

CDR3 amino acids: CASSAGTSGSYEQYF. In DNA form, the CDR3 reads TGTGCCAGCAGCGCTGGGACTAGCGGGTCCTACGAGCAGTACTTC. The chain combines TRBV9 with TRBJ2-7, with TRBD2 matching over 12 bases. There are 15 residues in the CDR3. V lost 3 bases to trimming and J lost 1 base; unmatched junction nucleotides: 2. The V gene's germline CDR1 is SGDLS and CDR2 YYNGEE.

There are many counts of this clonotype. This chain links TRBV6-2 or TRBV6-3 with TRBJ1-1, with D perhaps TRBD1 (6 bases). The CDR3 is made up of 14 amino acids. V was shortened by 6 bases and J by 1 base, with 12 bases between the two germline ends. Germline-derived CDR1 and CDR2 are MNHEY and SVGEGT. The CDR3 region has the DNA TGTGCCAGCAGGGAGACAGGCCCGAACACTGAAGCTTTCTTT. Its translation is CASRETGPNTEAFF.

At least ten counts were recorded for this clonotype. V gene TRBV11-3 combines with J gene TRBJ2-7; D call uncertain. Germline values: CDR1 SGHNT, CDR2 YENEEA. The CDR3 spans 15 residues. With 1 base removed from V and 7 bases from J, the gap between germline ends came to 17 bases. The CDR3, as DNA: TGTGCCAGCAGCTTAGGGTCAAGGAGAGGCTTGGAGCAGTACTTC. It is translated as CASSLGSRRGLEQYF.

This clonotype was seen a handful of times. The chain combines TRBV24-1 with TRBJ2-6, with D hard to call. The CDR3 is 17 amino acids. Germline V lookup: CDR1 KGHDR, CDR2 SFDVKD. Trimming cost V 6 bases and J 0 bases, with 14 bases left between them. CDR3 region: CATSLGGSPSGANVLTF. CDR3 DNA sequence: TGTGCCACCAGTCTCGGCGGTTCCCCCTCTGGGGCCAACGTCCTGACTTTC.

V usage is TRBV27 and J usage is TRBJ2-3, with TRBD2 matching over 8 bases. V shed 3 bases, J shed 6 bases, and the junction held 8 bases outside the gene matches. CDR3 size: 15 residues. Germline-derived CDR1 and CDR2 are MNHEY and SMNVEV (reference sequence). CDR3 DNA sequence: TGTGCCAGCAGTTTGGTCGGACTAGCAGGCGATACGCAGTATTTT. Encoded protein: CASSLVGLAGDTQYF.

This clonotype came up many times. The J gene is TRBJ2-5, the V gene TRBV7-2; 10 bases match TRBD2. The CDR3 has 16 amino acids. The trim removed 5 bases at V and 5 bases at J, leaving 11 bases unmatched. Germline V CDR1 and CDR2: SGHTA, FQGNSA. The CDR3, as DNA: TGTGCCAGCAGCCCCCCCCGGCTAGCGGGAGTTGAGACCCAGTACTTC. Translation: CASSPPRLAGVETQYF.

This clonotype was seen repeatedly, ten times or more. The chain is built from TRBV2 and TRBJ2-7; D possibly uses TRBD1 or TRBD2 (5 bases each). The CDR3 is 14 residues long. CDR1 is SNHLY, CDR2 FYNNEI, per germline. V was cut by 2 bases and J by 5 bases, with 13 bases left in between. The CDR3 spells CASSEWGTANEQYF. The DNA for the CDR3 is TGTGCCAGCAGTGAATGGGGGACGGCAAACGAGCAGTACTTC.

This clonotype has ten or more counts. The chain employs TRBV24-1 and TRBJ2-1; TRBD2 aligns across 8 bases. The CDR3 consists of 17 residues. V trimming: 1 base; J trimming: 3 bases; junction bases outside the gene matches: 7. The V gene's germline CDR1 is KGHDR and CDR2 SFDVKD. CDR3 sequence (DNA): TGTGCCACCAGTGATTTTAGGGCGGGAGGACACTACAATGAGCAGTTCTTC. Translating gives CATSDFRAGGHYNEQFF.

This clonotype has at least ten counts. The rearrangement uses TRBV5-4 and TRBJ2-1, with D possibly TRBD2 on 6 matching bases. Germline V gene lookup returns CDR1 SGHNT and CDR2 YYREEE (reference sequence). This CDR3 is built from 18 residues. The V end was cut by 3 bases, the J end by 7 bases, with 26 bases between. CDR3 coding DNA: TGTGCCAGCAGCTCACACTATTGGGGCGGGGACCTGAGGAATGAGCAGTTCTTC. Translation gives CASSSHYWGGDLRNEQFF.

Ten or more counts support this clonotype. The gene calls are TRBV20-1 and TRBJ2-3; 7 positions agree with TRBD2. There are 15 residues in the CDR3. The germline V gene has CDR1 DFQATT and CDR2 SNEGSKA (reference sequence). V lost 3 bases and J lost 0; bases outside the gene matches: 6. The CDR3 protein is CSARRAGLSTDTQYF. CDR3 sequence (DNA): TGCAGTGCTAGGAGAGCGGGACTTAGCACAGATACGCAGTATTTT.

The chain uses TRBV29-1 and TRBJ2-1, with 14 bases that match TRBD2. The CDR3 is 17 residues long. Germline V gives CDR1 SQVTM, CDR2 ANQGSEA. Germline trimming cut 6 bases from V and 12 bases from J; bases unmatched to any gene: 19. CDR3 in amino acids: CSVSYPGTSGGTLPQFF. The CDR3 DNA reads TGCAGCGTCTCCTACCCCGGGACTAGCGGGGGAACCCTTCCGCAGTTCTTC.

This clonotype was recorded at least ten times. This CDR3 reads CASSLGREHEQFF. Written as DNA, the CDR3 is TGTGCCAGCAGCTTAGGTAGGGAGCATGAGCAGTTCTTC. This chain joins TRBV11-2 and TRBJ2-1; possible D gene TRBD2, 5 bases. CDR1 and CDR2 from the germline V gene are SGHAT and FQNNGV. The CDR3 has 13 residues. The V and J ends lost 1 base and 8 bases respectively, with 9 bases between them.

This clonotype came up many times. The chain joins TRBV2 to TRBJ2-2; D gene ambiguous. Between the trimmed V and J ends, which lost 7 bases and 5 bases, there was a span of 11 bases. Germline CDR1 SNHLY, CDR2 FYNNEI. This CDR3 has 13 amino acids. DNA for the CDR3: TGTGCCAGCACCGAAGAGGTTACCGGGGAGCTGTTTTTT. It is translated as CASTEEVTGELFF.

The CDR3 loop reads CASSYTTGHYEQYF. The CDR3 region has the DNA TGTGCCAGCAGTTACACCACGGGACACTACGAGCAGTACTTC. The gene calls are TRBV3-1 and TRBJ2-7, with D perhaps TRBD1 (6 bases). V lost 6 bases, J lost 3 bases, and 15 bases lay in between. CDR1 is LGHDT and CDR2 is YNNKEL in the germline V gene (reference sequence). The CDR3 consists of 14 residues.

The table lists this clonotype with many counts. The chain uses TRBV4-1 and TRBJ1-1, with D unresolved. Germline CDR1 reads MGHRA; CDR2 reads YSYEKL. This CDR3 comprises 17 residues. The V gene lost 4 bases and the J gene lost 2 bases, with 20 bases spanning the gap. CDR3 in DNA: TGCGCCAGCAGCCCTCGGCGAATAGGGCAGGAAAACACTGAAGCTTTCTTT. Its protein is CASSPRRIGQENTEAFF.

This clonotype has more than one count but fewer than ten. This CDR3 reads CAWSTGLAGGEQFF. The CDR3 DNA follows: TGTGCCTGGAGTACCGGACTAGCGGGGGGAGAGCAGTTCTTC. The chain recombines TRBV30 with TRBJ2-1, with 14 bases aligning to TRBD2. V gave up 2 bases and J gave up 10 bases; unmatched junction bases: 4. This CDR3 spans 14 amino acids. CDR1 and CDR2 from the germline V gene are GTSNPN and SVGIG (reference sequence).

There are a few counts of this clonotype. The chain uses TRBV6-1 and TRBJ2-5, with 7 nucleotides matching TRBD1. J gave up 3 bases and V 7 bases, and 14 bases lay outside the gene matches. The CDR3 sequence is 16 residues long. Germline assignment: CDR1 MNHNS and CDR2 SASEGT. DNA of the CDR3: TGTGCCAGCAACTCCAGGGGGACAGAGAATAAAGAGACCCAGTACTTC. It is translated as CASNSRGTENKETQYF.

This clonotype came up many times. The chain is built from TRBV7-3 and TRBJ2-1; 10 positions agree with TRBD2. Germline CDR1 is SGHTA and CDR2 is FQGTGA. The CDR3 sequence is 16 residues long. V lost 4 bases and J lost 3; bases outside the gene matches: 6. The CDR3 loop is CASSYKAGGGYNEQFF. The CDR3 DNA is TGTGCCAGCAGCTACAAAGCGGGAGGGGGCTACAATGAGCAGTTCTTC.

This clonotype came up many times. The chain joins TRBV4-2 to TRBJ2-1; TRBD2 matches 8 bases. The germline V gene encodes CDR1 LGHNA and CDR2 YNFKEQ. V shed 0 bases and J 7 bases; nucleotides not matched to a gene: 5. The CDR3 totals 15 residues. The CDR3 DNA is TGTGCCAGCAGCCAAGATCTAGCGGGCCTGAATGAGCAGTTCTTC. Residues: CASSQDLAGLNEQFF.

This clonotype was picked up many times. This chain's CDR3 is CASSYSLFGSGYEQYF. The CDR3 DNA follows: TGTGCCAGCAGTTATTCGCTGTTCGGGTCGGGATACGAGCAGTACTTC. The gene calls are TRBV6-2 or TRBV6-3 and TRBJ2-7; a weak D match, TRBD2 (5 bases). CDR1 MNHEY and CDR2 SVGEGT come from the germline V gene. V shed 3 bases and J shed 4 bases, with 19 bases lying between them. This CDR3 is built from 16 residues.

The table lists this clonotype with many counts. The genes are TRBV2 and TRBJ2-5; 9 bases are a match to TRBD2. Germline V gene lookup returns CDR1 SNHLY and CDR2 FYNNEI. This CDR3 region has 15 residues. Trimming cost V 4 bases and J 5 bases; bases outside gene matches: 8. As DNA, the CDR3 is TGTGCCAGCAGTGCGGTTAGCGGGAGAGTGGAGACCCAGTACTTC. Translating gives CASSAVSGRVETQYF.

This clonotype was observed at least ten times. This chain joins TRBV5-6 and TRBJ2-3; D could derive from TRBD1 or TRBD2 (5 bases each). Trimming removed 1 base from V and 13 bases from J, with 10 bases in between. This CDR3 comprises 11 residues. CDR1 is SGHDT, CDR2 YYEEEE, per germline. CDR3 protein: CASSLTGREYF. CDR3 bases: TGTGCCAGCAGCTTGACGGGGCGTGAGTATTTT. Supplemented by reference TRBV5-6 and TRBJ2-3, the full variable domain reads DAGVTQSPTHLIKTRGQQVTLRCSPKSGHDTVSWYQQALGQGPQFIFQYYEEEERQRGNFPDRFSGHQFPNYSSELNVNALLLGDSALYLCASSLTGREYFGPGTRLTVL.

The table lists this clonotype with many counts. The chain is built from TRBV20-1 and TRBJ2-7, with TRBD2 matching 9 bases. From germline, CDR1 is DFQATT and CDR2 SNEGSKA (reference sequence). The CDR3 loop spans 16 amino acids. J was trimmed by 0 bases and V by 3 bases; bases with no gene match: 9. CDR3 sequence (DNA): TGCAGTGCTAGCCTATTTCCGGGACTAGCCTCCTACGAGCAGTACTTC. Protein sequence: CSASLFPGLASYEQYF.